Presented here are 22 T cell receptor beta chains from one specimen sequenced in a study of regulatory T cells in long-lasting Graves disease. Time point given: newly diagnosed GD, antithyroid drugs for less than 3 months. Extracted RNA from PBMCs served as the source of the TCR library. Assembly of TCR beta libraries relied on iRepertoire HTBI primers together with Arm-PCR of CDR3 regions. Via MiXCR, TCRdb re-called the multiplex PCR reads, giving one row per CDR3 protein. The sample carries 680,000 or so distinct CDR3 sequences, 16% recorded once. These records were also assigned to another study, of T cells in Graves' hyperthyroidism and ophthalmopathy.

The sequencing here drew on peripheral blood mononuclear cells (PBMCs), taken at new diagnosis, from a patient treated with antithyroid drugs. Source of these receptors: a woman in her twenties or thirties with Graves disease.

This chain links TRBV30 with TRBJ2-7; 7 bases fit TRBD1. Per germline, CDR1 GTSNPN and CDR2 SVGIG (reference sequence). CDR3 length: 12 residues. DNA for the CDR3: TGTGCGTATTGGGACAGTATCTACGAGCAGTACTTC. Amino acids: CAYWDSIYEQYF.

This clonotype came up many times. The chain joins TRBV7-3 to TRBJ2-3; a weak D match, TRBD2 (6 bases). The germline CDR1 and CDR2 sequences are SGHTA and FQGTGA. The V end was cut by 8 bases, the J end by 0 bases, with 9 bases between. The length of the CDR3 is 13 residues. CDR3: CASRDFSTDTQYF. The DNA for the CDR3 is TGTGCCAGCCGGGACTTTAGCACAGATACGCAGTATTTT.

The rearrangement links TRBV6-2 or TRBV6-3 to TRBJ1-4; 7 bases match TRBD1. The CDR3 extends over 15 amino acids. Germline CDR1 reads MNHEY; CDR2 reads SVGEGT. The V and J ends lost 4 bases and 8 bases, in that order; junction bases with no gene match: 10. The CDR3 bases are TGTGCCAGCAGTTGGGGTTCAGGGGGAGGAGAAAAACTGTTTTTT. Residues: CASSWGSGGGEKLFF.

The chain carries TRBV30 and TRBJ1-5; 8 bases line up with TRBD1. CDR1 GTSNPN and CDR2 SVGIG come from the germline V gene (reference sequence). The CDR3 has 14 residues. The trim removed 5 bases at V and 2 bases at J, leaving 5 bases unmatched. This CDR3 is CAWAKQGGNQPQHF. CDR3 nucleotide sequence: TGTGCCTGGGCCAAACAGGGGGGCAATCAGCCCCAGCATTTT.

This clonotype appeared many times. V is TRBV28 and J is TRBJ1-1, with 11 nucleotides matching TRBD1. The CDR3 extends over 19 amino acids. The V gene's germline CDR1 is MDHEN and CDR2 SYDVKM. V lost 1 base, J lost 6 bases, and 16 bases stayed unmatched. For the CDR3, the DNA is TGTGCCAGCAGTTTATCGCGACCCCTACCGGGACAGGGGGTCCCTGAAGCTTTCTTT. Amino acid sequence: CASSLSRPLPGQGVPEAFF.

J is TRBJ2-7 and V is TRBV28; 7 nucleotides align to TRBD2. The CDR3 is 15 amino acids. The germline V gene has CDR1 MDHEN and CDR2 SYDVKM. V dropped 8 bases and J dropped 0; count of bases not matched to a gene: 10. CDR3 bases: TGTGCCAGCGTCCTGGGGGGGTGGAGCTCCTACGAGCAGTACTTC. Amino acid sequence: CASVLGGWSSYEQYF.

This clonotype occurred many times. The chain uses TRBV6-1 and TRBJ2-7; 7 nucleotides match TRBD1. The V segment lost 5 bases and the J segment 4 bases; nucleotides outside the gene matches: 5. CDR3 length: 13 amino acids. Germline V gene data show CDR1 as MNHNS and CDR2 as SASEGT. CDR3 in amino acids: CASSRTGEYEQYF. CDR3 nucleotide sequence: TGTGCCAGCAGTCGGACAGGCGAGTACGAGCAGTACTTC.

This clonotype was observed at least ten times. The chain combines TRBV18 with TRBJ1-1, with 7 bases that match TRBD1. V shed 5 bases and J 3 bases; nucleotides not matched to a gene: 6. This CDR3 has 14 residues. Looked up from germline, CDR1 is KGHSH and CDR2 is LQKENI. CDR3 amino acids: CASSTGVSHTEAFF. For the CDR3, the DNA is TGTGCCAGCTCAACAGGGGTGTCGCACACTGAAGCTTTCTTT.

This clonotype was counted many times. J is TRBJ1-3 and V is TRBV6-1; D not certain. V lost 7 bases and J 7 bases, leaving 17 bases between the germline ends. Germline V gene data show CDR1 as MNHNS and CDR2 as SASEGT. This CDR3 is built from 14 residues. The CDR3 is CASTSGGYGNTIYF. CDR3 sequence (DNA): TGTGCCAGCACCTCCGGCGGTTACGGGAACACCATATATTTT.

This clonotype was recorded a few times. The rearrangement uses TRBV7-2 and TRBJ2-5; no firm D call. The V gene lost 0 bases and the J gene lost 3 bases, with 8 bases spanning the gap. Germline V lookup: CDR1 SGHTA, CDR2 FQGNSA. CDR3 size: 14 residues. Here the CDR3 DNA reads TGTGCCAGCAGCTTAGCCGCGTGGGAAGAGACCCAGTACTTC. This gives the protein CASSLAAWEETQYF.

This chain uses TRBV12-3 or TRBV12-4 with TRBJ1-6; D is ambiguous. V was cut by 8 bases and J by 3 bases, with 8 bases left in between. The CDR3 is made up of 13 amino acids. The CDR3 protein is CASLRDYNSPLHF. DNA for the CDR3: TGTGCCAGCTTGAGGGACTATAATTCACCCCTCCACTTT.

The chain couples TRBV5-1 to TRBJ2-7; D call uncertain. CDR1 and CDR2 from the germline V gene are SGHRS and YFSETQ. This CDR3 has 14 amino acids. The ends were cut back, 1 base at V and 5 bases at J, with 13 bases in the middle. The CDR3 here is CASSLTPNDDEQYF. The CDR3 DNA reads TGCGCCAGCAGCTTGACACCAAACGACGACGAGCAGTACTTC.

The CDR3 DNA sequence: TGTGCCAGCAGCGGAGGGGACGTAGGAAACACCATATATTTT. Its translation: CASSGGDVGNTIYF. The gene calls are TRBV9 and TRBJ1-3, with D possibly matching TRBD1 (5 bases). The CDR3 consists of 14 residues. The germline V and J ends were trimmed by 3 bases and 4 bases, with 11 bases remaining between them. Germline V gives CDR1 SGDLS, CDR2 YYNGEE.

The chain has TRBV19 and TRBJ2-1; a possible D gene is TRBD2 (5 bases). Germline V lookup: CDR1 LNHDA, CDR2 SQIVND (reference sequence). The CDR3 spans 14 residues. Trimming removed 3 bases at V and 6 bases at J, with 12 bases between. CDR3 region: CASSIRLASNEQFF. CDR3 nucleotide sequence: TGTGCCAGTAGTATCCGGCTAGCTTCCAATGAGCAGTTCTTC.

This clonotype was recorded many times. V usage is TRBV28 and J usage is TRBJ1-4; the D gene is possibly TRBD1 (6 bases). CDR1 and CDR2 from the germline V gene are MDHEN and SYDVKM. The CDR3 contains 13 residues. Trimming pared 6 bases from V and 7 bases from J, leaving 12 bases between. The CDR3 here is CASRLGGGEKLFF. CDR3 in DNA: TGTGCCAGCAGACTTGGAGGGGGTGAAAAACTGTTTTTT.

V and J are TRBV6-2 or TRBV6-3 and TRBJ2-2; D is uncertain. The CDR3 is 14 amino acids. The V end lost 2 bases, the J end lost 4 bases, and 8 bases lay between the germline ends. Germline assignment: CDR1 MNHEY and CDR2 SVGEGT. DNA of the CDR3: TGTGCCAGCAGTTACGTTCAGCCCACCGGGGAGCTGTTTTTT. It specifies CASSYVQPTGELFF.

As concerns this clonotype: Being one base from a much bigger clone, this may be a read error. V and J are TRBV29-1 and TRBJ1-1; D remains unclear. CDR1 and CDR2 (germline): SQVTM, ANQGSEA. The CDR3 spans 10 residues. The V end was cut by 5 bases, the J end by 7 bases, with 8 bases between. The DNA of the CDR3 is TGCAGCGTTCGCATAGGTGAAGCTTTCTTT. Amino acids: CSVRIGEAFF.

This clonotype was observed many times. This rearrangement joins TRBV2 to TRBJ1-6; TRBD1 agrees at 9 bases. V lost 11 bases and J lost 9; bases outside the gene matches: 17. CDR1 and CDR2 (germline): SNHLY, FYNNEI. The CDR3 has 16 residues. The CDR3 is CAGRDRDKGIASPLHF. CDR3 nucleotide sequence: TGTGCCGGCCGGGACAGGGATAAGGGAATCGCTTCACCCCTCCACTTT. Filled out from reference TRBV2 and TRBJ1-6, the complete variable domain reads EPEVTQTPSHQVTQMGQEVILRCVPISNHLYFYWYRQILGQKVEFLVSFYNNEISEKSEIFDDQFSVERPDGSNFTLKIRSTKLEDSAMYFCAGRDRDKGIASPLHFGNGTRLTVT.

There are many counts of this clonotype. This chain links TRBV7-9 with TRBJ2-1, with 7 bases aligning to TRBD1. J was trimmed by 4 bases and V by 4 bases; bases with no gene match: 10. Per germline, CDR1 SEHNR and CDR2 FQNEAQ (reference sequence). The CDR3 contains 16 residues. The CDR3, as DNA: TGTGCCAGCAGCTCTACAGGGGTTTTCGCTTACAATGAGCAGTTCTTC. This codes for CASSSTGVFAYNEQFF.

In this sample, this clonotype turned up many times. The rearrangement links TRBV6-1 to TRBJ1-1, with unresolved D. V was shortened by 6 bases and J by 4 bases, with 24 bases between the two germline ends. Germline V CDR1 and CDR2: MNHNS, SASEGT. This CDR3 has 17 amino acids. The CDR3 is CASSPRVSARISTEAFF. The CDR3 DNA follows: TGTGCCAGCAGCCCCCGGGTTTCAGCACGGATAAGCACTGAAGCTTTCTTT.

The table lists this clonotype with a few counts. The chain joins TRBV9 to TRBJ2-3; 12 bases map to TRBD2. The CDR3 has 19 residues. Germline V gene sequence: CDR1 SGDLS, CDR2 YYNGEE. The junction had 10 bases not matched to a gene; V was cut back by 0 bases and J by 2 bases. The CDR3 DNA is TGTGCCAGCAGCGTAGGTCCTAGCGGGAGGGGATCGTTCACAGATACGCAGTATTTT. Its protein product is CASSVGPSGRGSFTDTQYF.

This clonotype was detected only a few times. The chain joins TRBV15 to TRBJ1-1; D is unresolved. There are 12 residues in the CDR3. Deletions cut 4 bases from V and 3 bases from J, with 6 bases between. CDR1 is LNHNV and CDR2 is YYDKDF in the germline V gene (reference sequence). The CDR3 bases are TGTGCCACCAGCAACATTTACACTGAAGCTTTCTTT. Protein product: CATSNIYTEAFF.